The T cell receptor (beta chain) under discussion was sequenced for a study of T-cell reconstitution after alpha-beta-depleted transplantation in children. Ten or more counts support this clonotype. Its target is unknown. Study results and limitations: Newly produced T cells mostly provided counts and TCRbeta diversity after one year, as hyperexpanded clones declined. Reported findings indicate that, about two months after transplant, alpha-beta T cells came from several hundred expanded clones, which were derived from non-depleted graft cells. For some patients, TCRbeta diversity was high at day 60 because of recipient T cells and thymic progenitors that survived.

The authors prepared the TCRbeta library with unique molecular identifiers. One entry per CDR3 protein, called by TCRdb with MiXCR from the PCR reads. The table shows 250,000 or so distinct CDR3 sequences, with around 8% occurring only once. This CDR3 contains 15 residues. With 2 bases clipped from V and 2 bases from J, the junction kept 5 bases outside the gene matches. The V gene's germline CDR1 is LGHDT and CDR2 YNNKEL (reference sequence). This sequence originates from a male patient aged 10-17 years who had a stem cell transplant for acute lymphoblastic leukemia, so the T cells may come from the graft donor. This specimen consisted of PBMCs, mostly from graft donor cells, obtained 180 days after TCRalphabeta/CD19-depleted stem cell transplant. This sequence joins TRBV3-1 and TRBJ2-7, with 8 bases that match TRBD2. The CDR3 coding sequence is TGTGCCAGCAGCCAATTAGTAGCGGGGCCCTACGAGCAGTACTTC. Translation gives CASSQLVAGPYEQYF.